Shown below are 26 T cell receptor beta chains from a single sample sequenced in a study of Ad26.COV2.S vaccination and SARS-CoV-2 variants. Using immunoSEQ multiplex PCR, the repertoire was profiled, and TCRdb retains in-frame clones only, with some absent. Of some 640,000 clones in the sample, 80% to 90% were seen once. Treatment: roughly 20 received Ad26.COV2.S at low or high dose, single or two shots; roughly five received placebo; per-sample allocation not given. Day 63 following the first vaccine or placebo injection was when the samples were taken. Sequencing was performed on peripheral blood, taken in a trial of Ad26.COV2.S vaccine versus placebo. The receptors shown here come from a person between 18 and 59 years old who received the Ad26.COV2.S COVID-19 vaccine or a placebo.

This clone appeared a few times. This chain uses TRBV27 with TRBJ2-7; TRBD2 agrees at 9 bases. V was pared by 1 base and J by 5 bases, with 9 bases of the junction left unmatched. CDR1 and CDR2 from the germline V gene are MNHEY and SMNVEV (reference sequence). This CDR3 is built from 16 residues. CDR3 nucleotides: TGTGCCAGCAGTTTATATCTAGCGGGGCCGGGGGACGAGCAGTACTTC. Protein: CASSLYLAGPGDEQYF.

This chain joins TRBV19 and TRBJ2-2, with 10 bases aligning to TRBD2. V lost 2 bases, J lost 6 bases, and 3 bases stayed unmatched. This CDR3 has 15 residues. Germline CDR1 and CDR2: LNHDA and SQIVND (reference sequence). Here the CDR3 reads CASSILAGVSGELFF. As DNA, the CDR3 is TGTGCCAGTAGTATACTAGCGGGAGTTTCCGGGGAGCTGTTTTTT.

CDR3: CASSLNLYTDTQYF. CDR3 nucleotide sequence: TGTGCCAGCAGCTTAAATCTATACACAGATACGCAGTATTTT. The chain employs TRBV11-3 and TRBJ2-3; no firm D call. Trimming took off 2 bases at V and 2 bases at J, with 8 bases between the two ends. Germline CDR1 reads SGHNT; CDR2 reads YENEEA. The CDR3 is 14 residues long.

The rearrangement joins TRBV7-2 to TRBJ2-7; tentative D call: TRBD1 (5 bases). The CDR3 spans 14 residues. Per the germline V gene, CDR1 is SGHTA and CDR2 is FQGNSA. V was trimmed by 1 base and J by 0 bases, leaving 7 bases between them. CDR3 DNA: TGTGCCAGCAGCTTAGGTACAGGCTCCTACGAGCAGTACTTC. This codes for CASSLGTGSYEQYF.

The chain is built from TRBV25-1 and TRBJ2-3, with a possible D match to TRBD2 (6 bases). Per the germline V gene, CDR1 is MGHDK and CDR2 is SYGVNS. The CDR3 is 13 amino acids. V lost 5 bases and J lost 2, with 8 bases in between. CDR3: CASSWGVTDTQYF. The DNA of the CDR3 is TGTGCCAGCAGTTGGGGGGTCACAGATACGCAGTATTTT.

The rearrangement links TRBV5-5 to TRBJ2-5; D gene uncertain. The CDR3 sequence is 18 residues long. Trimming removed 3 bases at V and 4 bases at J, with 25 bases between. Germline loops: CDR1 SGHKS, CDR2 YYEKEE (reference sequence). This chain's CDR3 is CASSSPGPPRGVSETQYF. The CDR3 DNA reads as TGTGCCAGCAGCTCCCCCGGGCCCCCGCGAGGAGTTTCAGAGACCCAGTACTTC. The variable domain in full, with the rest retrieved from reference TRBV5-5 and TRBJ2-5, is DAGVTQSPTHLIKTRGQQVTLRCSPISGHKSVSWYQQVLGQGPQFIFQYYEKEERGRGNFPDRFSARQFPNYSSELNVNALLLGDSALYLCASSSPGPPRGVSETQYFGPGTRLLVL.

This clone has just one count. The V and J genes are TRBV5-6 and TRBJ2-2, with TRBD1 matching 7 bases. The germline gives CDR1 SGHDT, CDR2 YYEEEE. Germline trimming cut 4 bases from V and 6 bases from J; bases unmatched to any gene: 9. The CDR3 runs to 15 residues. The CDR3: CASSLERGRAGELFF. The CDR3 DNA sequence: TGTGCCAGCAGCCTGGAAAGGGGGCGGGCCGGGGAGCTGTTTTTT.

The genes are TRBV6-2 or TRBV6-3 and TRBJ1-1; D possibly corresponds to TRBD1 (6 bases). V lost 5 bases to trimming and J lost 8 bases, with 12 bases between them. Germline assignment: CDR1 MNHEY and CDR2 SVGEGT. The CDR3 is made up of 12 amino acids. The CDR3 DNA sequence: TGTGCCAGCAGTCTTCACAGGGTCGAAGCTTTCTTT. Protein sequence: CASSLHRVEAFF.

This clone has at least ten counts. The chain combines TRBV11-2 with TRBJ1-4, with 7 bases fitting TRBD1. Germline-derived CDR1 and CDR2 are SGHAT and FQNNGV. Trimming removed 8 bases from V and 4 bases from J; junction bases left unmatched: 7. CDR3 size: 14 residues. This chain's CDR3 is CASGQQGINEKLFF. Here the CDR3 DNA reads TGTGCCAGCGGACAACAGGGGATTAATGAAAAACTGTTTTTT.

J is TRBJ1-1 and V is TRBV30, with D perhaps TRBD1 (5 bases). The germline gives CDR1 GTSNPN, CDR2 SVGIG (reference sequence). Between the trimmed V and J ends, which lost 2 bases and 9 bases, there was a span of 10 bases. This CDR3 is built from 11 residues. As DNA, the CDR3 is TGTGCCTGGAGTATGGGACTGCAAGCTTTCTTT. This translates into CAWSMGLQAFF.

In this sample, this clone turned up a few times. The CDR3 reads CASSQAGTAEAFF. As DNA, the CDR3 is TGCGCCAGCAGCCAAGCCGGTACCGCTGAAGCTTTCTTT. The J gene is TRBJ1-1, the V gene TRBV4-1; D not resolved. This CDR3 spans 13 amino acids. Trimming took off 1 base at V and 6 bases at J, with 9 bases between the two ends. Germline CDR1 reads MGHRA; CDR2 reads YSYEKL.

The CDR3 DNA follows: TGTGCCAGCAGCGATGGCTATGGCTACACCTTC. Residues: CASSDGYGYTF. V gene TRBV11-2 combines with J gene TRBJ1-2; no clear D gene. The CDR3 loop spans 11 amino acids. The germline CDR1 and CDR2 sequences are SGHAT and FQNNGV. V shed 5 bases and J shed 4 bases, with 5 bases lying between them.

The chain links TRBV27 to TRBJ1-6, with 8 bases that match TRBD1. In germline, CDR1 is MNHEY, CDR2 SMNVEV (reference sequence). V gave up 6 bases and J gave up 12 bases; unmatched junction bases: 13. The CDR3 runs to 15 residues. Written as DNA, the CDR3 is TGTGCCAGCAGCCTCTGGGGACAGGACAAGGGACCCCTCCACTTT. This gives the protein CASSLWGQDKGPLHF.

The chain combines TRBV2 with TRBJ2-2; TRBD2 matches 10 bases. This CDR3 comprises 16 residues. With V trimmed by 6 bases and J by 5 bases, 9 bases remained unmatched. Germline CDR1 and CDR2: SNHLY and FYNNEI. The CDR3 sequence: CASSPSGRMGTGELFF. DNA for the CDR3: TGTGCCAGCAGCCCTAGCGGGAGAATGGGTACCGGGGAGCTGTTTTTT.

This chain connects TRBV21-1 to TRBJ1-5; the D call in the table, TRBD1, was not verified against the DNA. TRBV21-1 constitutes a pseudogene. This CDR3 has 17 amino acids. DNA for the CDR3: TGTGCCAGCAGCAATCGTAGTGCCAGGCCCGTTTGTCAGCCCCAGCATTTT. Its translation: CASSNRSARPVCQPQHF.

This chain connects TRBV18 to TRBJ2-5; D is perhaps TRBD1 (5 bases). The V end was cut by 3 bases, the J end by 4 bases, with 15 bases between. Germline V gene lookup returns CDR1 KGHSH and CDR2 LQKENI. The CDR3 extends over 15 amino acids. The CDR3 loop reads CASSPTFSGSETQYF. As DNA, the CDR3 is TGTGCCAGCTCACCTACCTTTTCAGGGTCAGAGACCCAGTACTTC.

The chain has TRBV19 and TRBJ1-2; no definite D call. CDR1 is LNHDA and CDR2 is SQIVND in the germline V gene (reference sequence). Trimming removed 5 bases at V and 0 bases at J, with 13 bases between. The CDR3 has 15 residues. CDR3 in DNA: TGTGCCAGTAGTCTATACAGAGATTCTAACTATGGCTACACCTTC. Protein product: CASSLYRDSNYGYTF.

This clone has only one observation. The gene calls are TRBV30 and TRBJ1-6; D is unresolved. CDR1 is GTSNPN and CDR2 is SVGIG in the germline V gene (reference sequence). With 4 bases removed from V and 8 bases from J, the gap between germline ends came to 12 bases. The CDR3 consists of 13 residues. The CDR3, as DNA: TGTGCCTGGAATCCCCTGGGAGATTCACCCCTCCACTTT. Its translation: CAWNPLGDSPLHF. Drawing the rest from reference TRBV30 and TRBJ1-6, the complete variable domain is SQTIHQWPATLVQPVGSPLSLECTVEGTSNPNLYWYRQAAGRGLQLLFYSVGIGQISSEVPQNLSASRPQDRQFILSSKKLLLSDSGFYLCAWNPLGDSPLHFGNGTRLTVT.

The V gene is TRBV24-1, the J gene TRBJ1-2; D gene ambiguous. The CDR3 has 15 amino acids. V was pared by 4 bases and J by 8 bases, with 19 bases between. Germline assignment: CDR1 KGHDR and CDR2 SFDVKD. The CDR3 bases are TGTGCCACCAGTGACGCGGGTCGATCCTCGGGGGGCTACACCTTC. Its translation is CATSDAGRSSGGYTF.

The rearrangement joins TRBV7-9 to TRBJ2-1, with D perhaps TRBD1 or TRBD2 (5 bases each). The CDR3 length is 16 residues. The ends were cut back, 5 bases at V and 6 bases at J, with 20 bases in the middle. Germline V CDR1 and CDR2: SEHNR, FQNEAQ (reference sequence). The CDR3 region is CASSPGERGPSNEQFF. For the CDR3, the DNA is TGTGCCAGCAGCCCCGGGGAAAGGGGTCCCTCCAATGAGCAGTTCTTC.

The chain carries TRBV5-1 and TRBJ1-6; TRBD1 agrees at 7 bases. The CDR3 contains 15 residues. CDR1 SGHRS and CDR2 YFSETQ come from the germline V gene. The J segment lost 8 bases and the V segment lost 5 bases, leaving 10 bases of the junction unmatched. CDR3 DNA: TGCGCCAGCAGAAGCGGGACAGCCCCCGATTCACCCCTCCACTTT. It encodes CASRSGTAPDSPLHF.

The rearrangement uses TRBV5-1 and TRBJ2-3; 10 nucleotides agree with TRBD2. The ends lost 0 bases at V and 4 bases at J; junction bases unmatched: 11. This CDR3 contains 18 residues. In germline, CDR1 is SGHRS, CDR2 YFSETQ. CDR3 bases: TGCGCCAGCAGCTTGGAATGGAGCGGGGGGGCCGGGGCAGATACGCAGTATTTT. This encodes CASSLEWSGGAGADTQYF.

The chain combines TRBV7-2 with TRBJ2-7; 11 bases are shared with TRBD2. From germline, CDR1 is SGHTA and CDR2 FQGNSA. Unmatched junction bases numbered 6, after V lost 7 bases and J lost 4 bases. CDR3 size: 14 residues. In nucleotides, the CDR3 is TGTGCCAGCACGAAGGGGACTAGCGGATACGAGCAGTACTTC. Its protein product is CASTKGTSGYEQYF.

J is TRBJ1-4 and V is TRBV5-4, with D maybe TRBD1 (6 bases). Germline V lookup: CDR1 SGHNT, CDR2 YYREEE (reference sequence). With 3 bases removed from V and 4 bases from J, the gap between germline ends came to 10 bases. The CDR3 is 14 residues long. CDR3: CASSSDSSNEKLFF. CDR3 DNA: TGTGCCAGCAGCTCGGACAGCAGTAATGAAAAACTGTTTTTT.

The chain couples TRBV6-5 to TRBJ2-1; 7 positions agree with TRBD2. CDR3 length: 14 amino acids. With 7 bases clipped from V and 7 bases from J, the junction kept 10 bases outside the gene matches. Looked up from germline, CDR1 is MNHEY and CDR2 is SVGAGI. As DNA, the CDR3 is TGTGCCAGCACCAAATGGACTAGTGGGAATGAGCAGTTCTTC. Translating gives CASTKWTSGNEQFF.

This chain joins TRBV29-1 and TRBJ2-7; D is uncertain. The germline gives CDR1 SQVTM, CDR2 ANQGSEA. The CDR3 extends over 15 amino acids. V was pared by 1 base and J by 2 bases, with 15 bases between. The CDR3: CSVEGWRHLTYEQYF. CDR3 sequence (DNA): TGCAGCGTTGAAGGCTGGCGACATCTCACCTACGAGCAGTACTTC.